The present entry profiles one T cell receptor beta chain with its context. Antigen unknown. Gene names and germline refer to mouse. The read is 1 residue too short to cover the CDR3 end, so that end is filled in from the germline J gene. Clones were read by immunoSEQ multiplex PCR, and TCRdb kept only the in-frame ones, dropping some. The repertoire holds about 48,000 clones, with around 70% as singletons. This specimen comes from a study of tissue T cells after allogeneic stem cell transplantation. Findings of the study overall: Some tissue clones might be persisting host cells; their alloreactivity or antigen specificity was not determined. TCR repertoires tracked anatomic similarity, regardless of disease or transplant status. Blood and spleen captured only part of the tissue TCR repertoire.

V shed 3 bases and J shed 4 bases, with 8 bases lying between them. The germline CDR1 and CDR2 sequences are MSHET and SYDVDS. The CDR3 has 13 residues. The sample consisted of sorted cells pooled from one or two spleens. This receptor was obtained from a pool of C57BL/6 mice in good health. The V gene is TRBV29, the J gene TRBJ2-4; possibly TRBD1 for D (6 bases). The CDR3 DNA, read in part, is TGTGCTAGCAGTTTTTGGGACAAAAACACCTTGTAC. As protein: CASSFWDKNTLY. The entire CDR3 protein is CASSFWDKNTLYF.